This T cell receptor beta chain was profiled in a study of identifying expanded T cells in peripheral blood. Study outcomes and limitations: About 1.2 clones differed between technical replicates, versus 16.4 and 19 over time. Two-week clone count variance significantly increased as total template count grew.

With respect to this clone: No antigen is known for it.

Collection occurred without any documented infections or immune events in donors. Profiled with immunoSEQ multiplex PCR; TCRdb holds only in-frame clones, not every one. The data hold about 74,000 clones, with almost 85% observed a single time. Trimming took off 5 bases at V and 2 bases at J, with 7 bases between the two ends. CDR1 and CDR2 (germline): MNHEY, SVGAGI. This CDR3 contains 13 residues. The clonotype was recovered from a person aged 18-69 years in good health. J is TRBJ1-5 and V is TRBV6-5, with D unclear. The specimen was blood. The CDR3, as DNA: TGTGCCAGCAGTCTTAGTCGCAATCAGCCCCAGCATTTT. Translated, it gives CASSLSRNQPQHF.